This TCR beta chain comes out of a study of T cell responses to AZD1222 COVID-19 vaccine. About the study: The study pooled second doses at about 4 or about 12 weeks. General study results and limits: Clonal diversity may have been underestimated in mostly white British donors. None of the repertoires were sampled until the peak T cell response had passed.

The CDR3 has 18 amino acids. The V gene lost 7 bases and the J gene lost 0 bases, with 22 bases spanning the gap. Germline V gene lookup returns CDR1 MGHDK and CDR2 SYGVNS. Method: immunoSEQ multiplex PCR; TCRdb's copy keeps in-frame clones and lacks some. This table holds 150,000 to 200,000 clones, about nine tenths found once. This clone was counted once. Its cognate antigen is unknown. The chain employs TRBV25-1 and TRBJ2-1, with D possibly TRBD2 on 6 matching bases. The clonotype comes from an adult in good health. This sample comprised peripheral blood, obtained on day 0 of AZD1222 vaccination. As DNA, the CDR3 is TGTGCCAGCAATCCGATGGCTAGCGCCGTGAGCTCCTACAATGAGCAGTTCTTC. Protein product: CASNPMASAVSSYNEQFF.